This T cell receptor (beta chain) was sequenced for a study of long-term antiretroviral therapy in people with HIV. Notes on the study in general: Post-ART diversity increased but stayed below transplant donor controls. Unavailable data included ART adherence, viral resistance and therapy changes (switches in treatment).

Germline V lookup: CDR1 GTSNPN, CDR2 SVGIG (reference sequence). CDR3 length: 17 amino acids. V was shortened by 0 bases and J by 6 bases, with 20 bases between the two germline ends. Ahead of DNA extraction, samples held about 0.95-11 million cryopreserved PBMC each. Samples were assayed with immunoSEQ v3.0 at survey level. Assay used: immunoSEQ multiplex PCR; TCRdb lists only in-frame clones, some missing. The sample comprises approximately 20,000 clones, 70% to 90% of which are singletons, and 12% rests with the top ten. Worth noting for this clone: Its matching antigen is unknown.

This clonotype was obtained from a man aged 40-50 years with HIV. The V call is TRBV30, the J call TRBJ2-2; D perhaps matches TRBD1 (6 bases). The sequenced sample was unsorted PBMCs, obtained 1.6 years after starting antiretroviral therapy. Here the CDR3 reads CAWSVQGAGDPAGELFF. The CDR3, as DNA: TGTGCCTGGAGTGTACAGGGAGCAGGGGATCCAGCCGGGGAGCTGTTTTTT. Full variable domain (outside the CDR3, taken from reference TRBV30 and TRBJ2-2): SQTIHQWPATLVQPVGSPLSLECTVEGTSNPNLYWYRQAAGRGLQLLFYSVGIGQISSEVPQNLSASRPQDRQFILSSKKLLLSDSGFYLCAWSVQGAGDPAGELFFGEGSRLTVL.